This T cell receptor beta chain was identified during a study of T cells in Graves' hyperthyroidism and ophthalmopathy. As regards this clonotype: Its cognate antigen is unknown.

Amplification yielded TCR beta CDR3 regions, with RNA transcripts as the source. First-round RT-PCR targeting the TCR CDR3 was performed with the HTBI primer set. From the multiplex PCR reads, TCRdb called clonotypes with MiXCR, one entry per CDR3 protein. Among 800,000 or so distinct CDR3 sequences listed, about two fifths were seen once. The CDR3 consists of 16 residues. Trimming removed 1 base at V and 4 bases at J, with 13 bases between. General study results and limits: In blood, most of the thyroid clonotypes expanded above 0.001 were also present.

Hyperthyroidism had been newly diagnosed in patients aged 18 to 65, and its duration was under 2 months. Exclusion of patients followed from uncontrolled infection, other autoimmune disease, pregnancy or lactation. The genes are TRBV12-3 or TRBV12-4 and TRBJ1-4; no clear D gene. The clonotype comes from a man younger than 35 with Graves' hyperthyroidism. The material sequenced was blood. Here the CDR3 reads CASSLDPGRINEKLFF. In DNA form, the CDR3 reads TGTGCCAGCAGTTTAGACCCTGGCCGGATTAATGAAAAACTGTTTTTT.